The 20 T cell receptor beta chains below were found in one sample sequenced in a study of T cells in Graves' hyperthyroidism and ophthalmopathy. TCR beta CDR3 region amplification was performed from RNA transcripts. A first-round RT-PCR of the TCR CDR3 used the HTBI primer set. TCRdb re-called the multiplex PCR reads through MiXCR, storing one row per CDR3 protein. The sample lists about 400,000 distinct CDR3 sequences; under 15% were seen once. The sample comprised blood. The source is a woman aged 25 to 39 with Graves' hyperthyroidism.

This clonotype was seen only a few times. V gene TRBV20-1 combines with J gene TRBJ2-7; D possibly corresponds to TRBD1 (6 bases). The CDR3 spans 13 residues. In germline, CDR1 is DFQATT, CDR2 SNEGSKA (reference sequence). V was cut by 6 bases and J by 1 base, with 13 bases left in between. This chain's CDR3 is CSAAQDSSYEQYF. In DNA, the CDR3 is TGCAGTGCGGCCCAGGACAGTTCCTACGAGCAGTACTTC.

This clonotype has a handful of counts. The chain uses TRBV20-1 and TRBJ2-5; 12 bases fit TRBD2. Losses at the gene ends were 2 bases for V and 3 bases for J; bases not matched to a gene: 7. CDR1 and CDR2 from the germline V gene are DFQATT and SNEGSKA (reference sequence). The CDR3 has 16 residues. The CDR3 DNA sequence: TGCAGTGCTAGAAAGGAGACTAGCGGGAGCGAAGAGACCCAGTACTTC. It is translated as CSARKETSGSEETQYF.

The rearrangement joins TRBV5-4 to TRBJ2-7; 8 positions agree with TRBD1. The germline gives CDR1 SGHNT, CDR2 YYREEE (reference sequence). The CDR3 spans 16 residues. J gave up 0 bases and V 4 bases, and 9 bases lay outside the gene matches. The CDR3 is CASSMDRARSSYEQYF. The CDR3 DNA reads TGTGCCAGCAGCATGGACAGGGCTCGTAGCTCCTACGAGCAGTACTTC.

V is TRBV20-1 and J is TRBJ1-5, with D tentatively TRBD1 (5 bases). With 6 bases removed from V and 2 bases from J, the gap between germline ends came to 14 bases. The CDR3 contains 14 residues. Germline loops: CDR1 DFQATT, CDR2 SNEGSKA (reference sequence). The CDR3 bases are TGCAGTGCCTTGCCGAGGGGCCGCAATCAGCCCCAGCATTTT. Its protein is CSALPRGRNQPQHF.

This clonotype was seen more than once but under ten times. The CDR3: CASSPPGSEAFF. DNA of the CDR3: TGTGCCAGCAGTCCACCGGGGAGTGAAGCTTTCTTT. This sequence joins TRBV28 and TRBJ1-1, with D unresolved. Germline V gene sequence: CDR1 MDHEN, CDR2 SYDVKM. This CDR3 contains 12 residues. Trimming stripped 5 bases from V and 7 bases from J, with 11 bases between.

This clonotype was found many times. V and J are TRBV5-1 and TRBJ2-5, with TRBD1 as a possible D gene (6 bases). V lost 0 bases and J 0 bases, leaving 9 bases between the germline ends. Looked up from germline, CDR1 is SGHRS and CDR2 is YFSETQ. There are 15 residues in the CDR3. In DNA, the CDR3 is TGCGCCAGCAGCTTGGTGCCAGGGGACCAAGAGACCCAGTACTTC. This sequence encodes CASSLVPGDQETQYF.

The rearrangement uses TRBV6-1 and TRBJ2-5; D is uncertain. CDR1 and CDR2 from the germline V gene are MNHNS and SASEGT. This CDR3 has 11 residues. V lost 8 bases, J lost 4 bases, and 8 bases lay in between. The chain's CDR3 is CASGRGETQYF. As DNA, the CDR3 is TGTGCCAGCGGACGCGGAGAGACCCAGTACTTC.

This clonotype was detected ten times or more. The CDR3 sequence is CASSLSAGVGLETQYF. The CDR3 DNA sequence: TGTGCCAGCAGTTTGTCGGCGGGAGTCGGACTAGAGACCCAGTACTTC. The genes are TRBV27 and TRBJ2-5; 7 bases fit TRBD2. Looked up from germline, CDR1 is MNHEY and CDR2 is SMNVEV (reference sequence). The trim removed 3 bases at V and 4 bases at J, leaving 11 bases unmatched. The CDR3 has 16 residues.

CDR3 region: CASSPPGDRGSSQPQHF. The CDR3 DNA reads as TGTGCCAGCTCACCACCGGGGGACAGGGGTTCCAGTCAGCCCCAGCATTTT. The gene calls are TRBV18 and TRBJ1-5; 10 bases line up with TRBD1. The junction had 8 bases not matched to a gene; V was cut back by 0 bases and J by 6 bases. In germline, CDR1 is KGHSH, CDR2 LQKENI. This CDR3 is 17 amino acids long. The full variable domain, completed using reference TRBV18 and TRBJ1-5, is NAGVMQNPRHLVRRRGQEARLRCSPMKGHSHVYWYRQLPEEGLKFMVYLQKENIIDESGMPKERFSAEFPKEGPSILRIQQVVRGDSAAYFCASSPPGDRGSSQPQHFGDGTRLSIL.

This clonotype was found many times. The chain is built from TRBV28 and TRBJ2-7, with D perhaps being TRBD1 or TRBD2 (5 bases each). CDR1 and CDR2 from the germline V gene are MDHEN and SYDVKM. Trimming took off 1 base at V and 5 bases at J, with 12 bases between the two ends. There are 14 residues in the CDR3. The CDR3: CASSLLGDRNEQYF. In DNA, the CDR3 is TGTGCCAGCAGTTTATTGGGGGATCGGAACGAGCAGTACTTC. The complete variable domain, with remaining parts taken from reference TRBV28 and TRBJ2-7, reads DVKVTQSSRYLVKRTGEKVFLECVQDMDHENMFWYRQDPGLGLRLIYFSYDVKMKEKGDIPEGYSVSREKKERFSLILESASTNQTSMYLCASSLLGDRNEQYFGPGTRLTVT.

As to this clonotype: Just one base apart from a much larger clone, this may be a read error. V is TRBV28 and J is TRBJ2-5; 7 bases are a match to TRBD1. The J call could be wrong; TRBJ2-1 is a better fit for the DNA end. This CDR3 region has 15 residues. Germline loops: CDR1 MDHEN, CDR2 SYDVKM. The CDR3 protein is CASSLPSTGKETQFF. The CDR3, as DNA: TGTGCCAGCAGTCTCCCCTCGACAGGGAAAGAGACCCAGTTCTTC.

This clonotype was recorded at least ten times. The chain joins TRBV5-1 to TRBJ2-3; the match to TRBD1 covers 9 bases. The ends lost 6 bases at V and 3 bases at J; junction bases unmatched: 5. The CDR3 has 14 residues. Germline CDR1 SGHRS, CDR2 YFSETQ. DNA of the CDR3: TGCGCCAGCACCCGGACAGGGGAGACAGATACGCAGTATTTT. It is translated as CASTRTGETDTQYF.

This clonotype was detected many times. The chain recombines TRBV29-1 with TRBJ2-7, with 8 bases aligning to TRBD1. This CDR3 is built from 13 residues. Germline assignment: CDR1 SQVTM and CDR2 ANQGSEA. V dropped 7 bases and J dropped 3; count of bases not matched to a gene: 8. In DNA form, the CDR3 reads TGCAGCGGCTCGGACAGGGACTTCTACGAGCAGTACTTC. This codes for CSGSDRDFYEQYF.

This clonotype was seen only a few times. This rearrangement joins TRBV5-1 to TRBJ2-1; 7 bases line up with TRBD2. There are 14 residues in the CDR3. V shed 3 bases and J 5 bases; nucleotides not matched to a gene: 5. From germline, CDR1 is SGHRS and CDR2 YFSETQ. The CDR3: CASSWGGGDNEQFF. CDR3 bases: TGCGCCAGCAGCTGGGGGGGGGGAGACAATGAGCAGTTCTTC.

This clonotype was detected a few times. The chain has TRBV4-2 and TRBJ2-5, with a possible D match to TRBD1 (5 bases). The germline V gene encodes CDR1 LGHNA and CDR2 YNFKEQ. The CDR3 spans 16 residues. Trimming shortened V by 1 base and J by 2 bases, and 14 bases separated the two germline ends. The CDR3 nucleotides are TGTGCCAGCAGCCAAGCAGGCGGCGACAGACAAGAGACCCAGTACTTC. This gives the protein CASSQAGGDRQETQYF.

This CDR3 reads CASNLRSNEKLFF. In DNA form, the CDR3 reads TGTGCCTCAAATCTTAGGAGCAACGAAAAACTGTTTTTT. The chain combines TRBV30 with TRBJ1-4; no definite D call. Trimming took off 7 bases at V and 8 bases at J, with 17 bases between the two ends. The CDR3 is 13 amino acids. The V gene's germline CDR1 is GTSNPN and CDR2 SVGIG (reference sequence).

As regards this clonotype: This may be a read error: a much more frequent sequence differs by one nucleotide. This chain links TRBV20-1 with TRBJ2-2; D is ambiguous. The CDR3 consists of 13 residues. V was pared by 5 bases and J by 4 bases, with 11 bases between. Germline CDR1 is DFQATT and CDR2 is SNEGSKA (reference sequence). The CDR3 nucleotides read TGCAGTGCTTTGGACGGAACCACCGGGGAGCTGTTTTTT. Protein product: CSALDGTTGELFF.

The chain uses TRBV5-5 and TRBJ2-1; no clear D gene. CDR3 length: 13 amino acids. V lost 0 bases and J 8 bases, leaving 9 bases between the germline ends. Germline V gene data show CDR1 as SGHKS and CDR2 as YYEKEE (reference sequence). CDR3 sequence: CASSLDQTDEQFF. The CDR3 DNA reads as TGTGCCAGCAGCTTGGACCAGACCGATGAGCAGTTCTTC.

In this sample, this clonotype turned up a few times. The V gene is TRBV2, the J gene TRBJ1-4; 7 nucleotides agree with TRBD1. CDR1 SNHLY and CDR2 FYNNEI come from the germline V gene. The V gene end was trimmed by 2 bases and the J gene end by 7 bases; junction bases not matched to a gene: 10. The CDR3 has 16 residues. The CDR3: CASSELPAGGGEKLFF. CDR3 sequence (DNA): TGTGCCAGCAGTGAATTACCAGCAGGGGGAGGTGAAAAACTGTTTTTT.

On this clonotype: A read error may account for a junction end that differs from germline. This chain uses TRBV20-1 with TRBJ2-3; TRBD1 agrees at 8 bases. CDR1 is DFQATT and CDR2 is SNEGSKA in the germline V gene (reference sequence). This CDR3 is built from 17 residues. CDR3 DNA: TGCAGTGCTGACTTCGGTTTCAGGGGGCGTTTGACAGATACGCGGTATTTT. It encodes CSADFGFRGRLTDTRYF.